These 27 T cell receptor beta chains came from one sample sequenced in a study of blood T cell repertoires in COVID-19. Generated by immunoSEQ multiplex PCR, the TCRdb table keeps only in-frame clones and is missing some. The sample shows roughly 220,000 clones, 70% to 90% of them seen only once. Sequencing was carried out using peripheral blood. These receptors originate from a man aged 50-60 years who had recovered from COVID-19.

The chain has TRBV2 and TRBJ1-2; D call uncertain. Trimming took 1 base from V and 7 from J, leaving 16 bases between them. The germline CDR1 and CDR2 sequences are SNHLY and FYNNEI. The CDR3 totals 15 residues. The CDR3 DNA follows: TGTGCCAGCAGTGAAGTGCGGGTTGGCGGATCTGGCTACACCTTC. Residues: CASSEVRVGGSGYTF.

The chain combines TRBV6-5 with TRBJ2-1, with a possible D match to TRBD1 (5 bases). CDR3 length equals 15 residues. V lost 4 bases, J lost 9 bases, and 19 bases lay in between. CDR1 and CDR2 (germline): MNHEY, SVGAGI. CDR3 nucleotides: TGTGCCAGCAGTTTCCAGGGCCTCCTAAGGGGTGAGCAGTTCTTC. Translation gives CASSFQGLLRGEQFF.

The rearrangement uses TRBV27 and TRBJ2-7, with 7 bases aligning to TRBD1. J was trimmed by 2 bases and V by 4 bases; bases with no gene match: 8. Germline V gene data show CDR1 as MNHEY and CDR2 as SMNVEV (reference sequence). CDR3 length: 15 residues. As DNA, the CDR3 is TGTGCCAGCAGTTACAGACAGGGAAGCCCCTACGAGCAGTACTTC. Encoded protein: CASSYRQGSPYEQYF.

The chain combines TRBV19 with TRBJ1-1; TRBD1 matches at 7 bases. The CDR3 loop spans 14 amino acids. The trim removed 11 bases at V and 0 bases at J, leaving 9 bases unmatched. Germline values: CDR1 LNHDA, CDR2 SQIVND (reference sequence). CDR3: CACTPGQLNTEAFF. For the CDR3, the DNA is TGTGCCTGCACCCCGGGACAGCTGAACACTGAAGCTTTCTTT.

V usage is TRBV7-9 and J usage is TRBJ2-5, with 10 bases lining up with TRBD1. There are 17 residues in the CDR3. Unmatched junction bases numbered 16, after V lost 8 bases and J lost 4 bases. Germline V CDR1 and CDR2: SEHNR, FQNEAQ (reference sequence). CDR3 in amino acids: CASSRIRQGAWGETQYF. The CDR3 DNA reads as TGTGCCAGCTCTAGGATAAGACAGGGGGCTTGGGGAGAGACCCAGTACTTC.

CDR3 DNA: TGTGCCAGCAGCTTAGCGGGAGGGCGTATCGGGGAGCTGTTTTTT. Translated: CASSLAGGRIGELFF. This sequence joins TRBV5-4 and TRBJ2-2, with 10 bases fitting TRBD2. V gave up 2 bases and J gave up 7 bases; unmatched junction bases: 5. The CDR3 loop spans 15 amino acids. Germline V gives CDR1 SGHNT, CDR2 YYREEE (reference sequence).

This clone came up once. CDR3 in amino acids: CASSRGSGRANTGELFF. The CDR3 DNA is TGTGCCAGCAGTAGGGGAAGCGGGAGGGCGAACACCGGGGAGCTGTTTTTT. This sequence joins TRBV28 and TRBJ2-2; 10 positions match TRBD2. Germline CDR1 is MDHEN and CDR2 is SYDVKM. This CDR3 region has 17 residues. V was pared by 5 bases and J by 0 bases, with 6 bases of the junction left unmatched.

This clone showed up just once. The CDR3 nucleotides read TGTGCCAGCAGCTCCACAGCGGGGATACATAGCACAGATACGCAGTATTTT. Protein product: CASSSTAGIHSTDTQYF. The chain employs TRBV11-2 and TRBJ2-3; 7 positions match TRBD2. CDR1 is SGHAT and CDR2 is FQNNGV in the germline V gene. The CDR3 is made up of 17 amino acids. After removal of 4 bases from V and 0 bases from J, the junction contained 10 bases not matched to a gene.

This chain uses TRBV5-8 with TRBJ2-2, with 13 nucleotides matching TRBD2. CDR3 length equals 17 residues. The trim removed 4 bases at V and 1 base at J, leaving 4 bases unmatched. Germline CDR1 reads SGHTS; CDR2 reads YDEGEE. CDR3 in DNA: TGTGCCAGCAGCCTTTGGACTAGCGGGGGGAACACCGGGGAGCTGTTTTTT. Its translation: CASSLWTSGGNTGELFF.

DNA of the CDR3: TGTGCCAGCACCGGGACAGGGAGCTCCTACGAGCAGTACTTC. Its protein product is CASTGTGSSYEQYF. This sequence joins TRBV28 and TRBJ2-7; 9 bases map to TRBD1. J lost 0 bases, V lost 7 bases, and 4 bases had no gene match. CDR3 size: 14 residues. In germline, CDR1 is MDHEN, CDR2 SYDVKM.

The J gene is TRBJ2-5, the V gene TRBV4-2, with D possibly TRBD2 on 5 matching bases. Germline V lookup: CDR1 LGHNA, CDR2 YNFKEQ. CDR3 length equals 16 residues. The V and J ends lost 3 bases and 5 bases respectively, with 19 bases between them. The CDR3 bases are TGTGCCAGCAGCCACTCCCTGCGGGCTAGTGGGGAGACCCAGTACTTC. It encodes CASSHSLRASGETQYF.

This rearrangement joins TRBV6-5 to TRBJ2-2; 9 bases align to TRBD2. CDR1 is MNHEY and CDR2 is SVGAGI in the germline V gene. This CDR3 contains 15 residues. The ends lost 6 bases at V and 2 bases at J; junction bases unmatched: 4. In nucleotides, the CDR3 is TGTGCCAGCAGATCGGGACTAGCAAACACCGGGGAGCTGTTTTTT. Translation: CASRSGLANTGELFF.

This clone came up once. V usage is TRBV27 and J usage is TRBJ1-2; TRBD1 agrees at 10 bases. This CDR3 comprises 14 residues. The V and J ends lost 5 bases and 8 bases, in that order; junction bases with no gene match: 8. In germline, CDR1 is MNHEY, CDR2 SMNVEV (reference sequence). The DNA of the CDR3 is TGTGCCAGCAGTAATCAGACAGGGGGCGAAGGCTACACCTTC. It specifies CASSNQTGGEGYTF.

This rearrangement joins TRBV6-1 to TRBJ2-1; 9 bases align to TRBD1. The CDR3 covers 16 residues. CDR1 MNHNS and CDR2 SASEGT come from the germline V gene. The V gene end was trimmed by 3 bases and the J gene end by 2 bases; junction bases not matched to a gene: 5. The CDR3 coding sequence is TGTGCCAGCAGTGATCCGGGGACAGGGACCTACAATGAGCAGTTCTTC. Residues: CASSDPGTGTYNEQFF.

V and J are TRBV7-2 and TRBJ2-1, with TRBD2 as a possible D gene (6 bases). The CDR3 covers 15 residues. Trimming took off 5 bases at V and 14 bases at J, with 25 bases between the two ends. In germline, CDR1 is SGHTA, CDR2 FQGNSA. The CDR3 sequence is CASSQRYRRGAKKFF. As DNA, the CDR3 is TGTGCCAGCAGCCAAAGATACAGGCGGGGCGCGAAGAAGTTCTTC. The complete variable domain, with remaining parts taken from reference TRBV7-2 and TRBJ2-1, reads GAGVSQSPSNKVTEKGKDVELRCDPISGHTALYWYRQSLGQGLEFLIYFQGNSAPDKSGLPSDRFSAERTGGSVSTLTIQRTQQEDSAVYLCASSQRYRRGAKKFFGPGTRLTVL.

Written as DNA, the CDR3 is TGTGCCAGCAGTTACCGACAGACCCCAGGGTACTTC. Its translation is CASSYRQTPGYF. The J gene is TRBJ2-7, the V gene TRBV28; maybe TRBD1 (5 bases). Germline CDR1 and CDR2: MDHEN and SYDVKM. Trimming left V 4 bases short and J 12 bases short, with 16 bases between. The CDR3 consists of 12 residues.

The genes are TRBV6-5 and TRBJ2-7, with 14 bases fitting TRBD2. The ends lost 2 bases at V and 7 bases at J; junction bases unmatched: 4. Germline CDR1 MNHEY, CDR2 SVGAGI. The CDR3 spans 15 residues. As DNA, the CDR3 is TGTGCCAGCAGTTACGGGGGACTAGCGGGAGCTGAGCAGTACTTC. Residues: CASSYGGLAGAEQYF.

This chain's CDR3 is CASSLAPTRDRGSNEQFF. CDR3 sequence (DNA): TGTGCCAGCAGCTTAGCACCAACCCGGGACAGGGGGTCGAATGAGCAGTTCTTC. This chain joins TRBV7-9 and TRBJ2-1; 11 nucleotides line up with TRBD1. The germline CDR1 and CDR2 sequences are SEHNR and FQNEAQ (reference sequence). Losses at the gene ends were 0 bases for V and 7 bases for J; bases not matched to a gene: 11. The length of the CDR3 is 18 residues.

The V call is TRBV27, the J call TRBJ1-2; 7 bases match TRBD1. The junction had 12 bases not matched to a gene; V was cut back by 2 bases and J by 6 bases. The CDR3 is 16 amino acids. Germline CDR1 MNHEY, CDR2 SMNVEV (reference sequence). Written as DNA, the CDR3 is TGTGCCAGCAGTTTACGAGGGAACAGGGGATCGGATGGCTACACCTTC. Protein: CASSLRGNRGSDGYTF.

The V and J genes are TRBV9 and TRBJ2-2, with 8 bases fitting TRBD1. Germline loops: CDR1 SGDLS, CDR2 YYNGEE. V shed 1 base, J shed 1 base, and the junction held 6 bases outside the gene matches. The CDR3 length is 17 residues. CDR3 nucleotides: TGTGCCAGCAGCGTACACGGACAGGGACGGAACACCGGGGAGCTGTTTTTT. Translating gives CASSVHGQGRNTGELFF.

This chain connects TRBV3-1 (or the pseudogene TRBV3-2) to TRBJ1-1, with a weak D call TRBD1 (5 bases). Trimming left V 4 bases short and J 0 bases short, with 9 bases between. The germline V gene encodes CDR1 LGHDT and CDR2 YNNKEL (reference sequence). This CDR3 comprises 14 residues. CDR3 region: CASSLAGLNTEAFF. In nucleotides, the CDR3 is TGTGCCAGCAGCCTGGCGGGGCTGAACACTGAAGCTTTCTTT.

This sequence joins TRBV5-6 and TRBJ2-7; 7 bases are shared with TRBD2. CDR3 length: 15 residues. V gave up 4 bases and J gave up 4 bases; unmatched junction bases: 11. Germline V gene lookup returns CDR1 SGHDT and CDR2 YYEEEE. In nucleotides, the CDR3 is TGTGCCAGCAGCCCAGGGCCGGGGAGGGCTTACGAGCAGTACTTC. Its translation: CASSPGPGRAYEQYF.

The chain combines TRBV19 with TRBJ2-1; 12 bases map to TRBD2. CDR1 and CDR2 from the germline V gene are LNHDA and SQIVND (reference sequence). The CDR3 has 15 amino acids. Trimming removed 8 bases from V and 7 bases from J; junction bases left unmatched: 9. CDR3 in DNA: TGTGCCAGTGAGGCGGTGACTAGCGGGAGTAATGAGCAGTTCTTC. Its protein product is CASEAVTSGSNEQFF.

The chain is built from TRBV15 and TRBJ2-5; 9 bases fit TRBD1. V shed 5 bases, J shed 1 base, and the junction held 11 bases outside the gene matches. Germline values: CDR1 LNHNV, CDR2 YYDKDF (reference sequence). The CDR3 is made up of 17 amino acids. The CDR3 is CATSRESGQGRQETQYF. As DNA, the CDR3 is TGTGCCACCAGCCGGGAGTCGGGACAGGGTCGCCAAGAGACCCAGTACTTC.

V usage is TRBV11-2 and J usage is TRBJ2-5; D possibly corresponds to TRBD1 (5 bases). V dropped 7 bases and J dropped 5 bases, with 17 bases sitting between them. The CDR3 length is 14 residues. Germline V gene sequence: CDR1 SGHAT, CDR2 FQNNGV. CDR3 DNA sequence: TGTGCCAGCACCCTCACGACAGTCGGCGAGACCCAGTACTTC. Translation: CASTLTTVGETQYF.

This clone came up a few times. The chain carries TRBV30 and TRBJ2-2; TRBD1 agrees at 7 bases. V lost 4 bases to trimming and J lost 2 bases; unmatched junction nucleotides: 7. The CDR3 sequence is 15 residues long. Germline V gene lookup returns CDR1 GTSNPN and CDR2 SVGIG (reference sequence). The DNA for the CDR3 is TGTGCCTGGAAGGCCGGGGACAGAAACACCGGGGAGCTGTTTTTT. It codes for CAWKAGDRNTGELFF.

The V gene is TRBV3-1 (or the pseudogene TRBV3-2), the J gene TRBJ1-4, with a possible D match to TRBD1 (5 bases). The CDR3 totals 14 residues. The germline CDR1 and CDR2 sequences are LGHDT and YNNKEL (reference sequence). V was clipped by 1 base and J by 7 bases, with 10 bases between them. CDR3 in amino acids: CASSQAHRSEKLFF. CDR3 in DNA: TGTGCCAGCAGCCAAGCCCACAGGAGTGAAAAACTGTTTTTT.